One T cell receptor (beta chain) is described in this entry. Its antigen is unknown. No much larger clonotype is one base removed from it; base qualities were not supplied. Libraries came from RT-PCR. Sequencing instrument: Illumina HiSeq 2500. Clones were called with MiXCR by TCRdb after fastp trimmed the public reads at Q25, and only in-frame beta chains were retained. Entries that share a CDR3 protein sequence are merged under the most common genes and DNA. This sample has roughly 190,000 distinct CDR3 sequences in its table, and 13% to 15% of those were observed once. The ten largest clones capture 26% of the sample. This sample was taken from a study of response to subunit inactivated influenza vaccine (dated by TCRdb to the late 2010s). Regarding the complete study: To follow how T cells responded to a trivalent subunit inactivated influenza vaccine, the researchers relied on deep quantitative profiling of the T cell receptor repertoire.

CDR1 and CDR2 (LGHNA, YSLEER) derive from the germline V gene. Compared with germline, V lacks 1 base and J lacks 1 base; bases without a gene match: 2. CDR3 length: 15 amino acids, cysteine to phenylalanine. The read is trimmed to its CDR3 DNA, 45 bases read in frame from base 1. The paper's findings and limits, for the study overall: The authors suggested that each seasonal influenza vaccination may recruit only a limited number of new T cells.

The sample here was CD8+ T cells sorted from PBMCs, taken 4 to 6 days after vaccination. Recombination linked TRBV4-3 to TRBJ2-5; 8 bases in between match TRBD1. The receptor comes from a middle-aged man who received an inactivated influenza vaccine. Donor details come from another sample of the same person, matched by shared clones. The CDR3 sequence is CASSQGTGPQETQYF. The DNA is as follows: TGCGCCAGCAGCCAAGGGACAGGGCCCCAAGAGACCCAGTACTTC.